This entry lists 26 T cell receptor beta chains sequenced from one sample in a study of shared T cell receptors in the human thymus. Clones were sequenced by immunoSEQ multiplex PCR, and TCRdb holds only the in-frame ones, with some missing. The sample lists roughly 710,000 clones, 70% to 90% occurring once. These data were likewise used in another study, on human thymus T cells.

What was sequenced was thymocytes. Receptors were obtained from a girl under two years old with a congenital heart defect.

This clone was observed once. The CDR3 here is CASSLTAEDSGLSLNYEQYF. In DNA, the CDR3 is TGTGCCAGCAGCTTAACGGCCGAGGACAGCGGTTTATCTTTAAACTACGAGCAGTACTTC. The rearrangement links TRBV5-4 to TRBJ2-7, with D maybe TRBD1 (6 bases). Germline-derived CDR1 and CDR2 are SGHNT and YYREEE (reference sequence). V lost 2 bases, J lost 3 bases, and 30 bases lay in between. CDR3 size: 20 residues.

This chain connects TRBV25-1 to TRBJ1-2, with TRBD1 matching over 8 bases. V gave up 6 bases and J gave up 4 bases; unmatched junction bases: 7. The CDR3 loop spans 14 amino acids. CDR1 and CDR2 (germline): MGHDK, SYGVNS. The CDR3 sequence: CASSPAGGVYGYTF. CDR3 DNA: TGTGCCAGCAGCCCCGCAGGGGGCGTCTATGGCTACACCTTC.

The chain has TRBV7-9 and TRBJ2-1; D is possibly TRBD2 (6 bases). Germline assignment: CDR1 SEHNR and CDR2 FQNEAQ (reference sequence). With 6 bases removed from V and 8 bases from J, the gap between germline ends came to 14 bases. There are 13 residues in the CDR3. The CDR3 here is CASRKGGADEQFF. In nucleotides, the CDR3 is TGTGCCAGCAGGAAAGGAGGGGCCGATGAGCAGTTCTTC. Full variable domain (rest looked up from reference TRBV7-9 and TRBJ2-1): DTGVSQNPRHKITKRGQNVTFRCDPISEHNRLYWYRQTLGQGPEFLTYFQNEAQLEKSRLLSDRFSAERPKGSFSTLEIQRTEQGDSAMYLCASRKGGADEQFFGPGTRLTVL.

The chain uses TRBV9 and TRBJ2-7; 7 bases are a match to TRBD2. This CDR3 has 15 amino acids. Germline V gene sequence: CDR1 SGDLS, CDR2 YYNGEE. Losses at the gene ends were 2 bases for V and 6 bases for J; bases not matched to a gene: 11. This CDR3 is CASSVGPTGGSEQYF. CDR3 bases: TGTGCCAGCAGCGTGGGCCCAACGGGGGGAAGCGAGCAGTACTTC.

This chain links TRBV2 with TRBJ1-1, with D possibly TRBD1 on 6 matching bases. Trimming pared 6 bases from V and 8 bases from J, leaving 19 bases between. There are 14 residues in the CDR3. Germline V gene data show CDR1 as SNHLY and CDR2 as FYNNEI. The CDR3 sequence is CASRPLDRLIEAFF. DNA of the CDR3: TGTGCCAGCAGACCGCTCGACAGGCTAATAGAAGCTTTCTTT.

This chain links TRBV14 with TRBJ1-4; possible D gene TRBD1, 5 bases. Trimming took 4 bases from V and 8 from J, leaving 17 bases between them. Germline V lookup: CDR1 SGHDN, CDR2 FVKESK. The CDR3 runs to 15 residues. CDR3 DNA: TGTGCCAGCAGCCCCGGCAGGCTACGGGGGGAAAAACTGTTTTTT. Its translation: CASSPGRLRGEKLFF.

The chain recombines TRBV5-1 with TRBJ2-5, with 8 nucleotides matching TRBD2. Germline V gene sequence: CDR1 SGHRS, CDR2 YFSETQ. V lost 4 bases to trimming and J lost 2 bases; unmatched junction nucleotides: 7. The CDR3 sequence is 15 residues long. CDR3 in DNA: TGCGCCAGCAGCACGGCTAGCGGGCCTCAAGAGACCCAGTACTTC. Its protein product is CASSTASGPQETQYF. Complete variable domain (other parts from reference TRBV5-1 and TRBJ2-5): KAGVTQTPRYLIKTRGQQVTLSCSPISGHRSVSWYQQTPGQGLQFLFEYFSETQRNKGNFPGRFSGRQFSNSRSEMNVSTLELGDSALYLCASSTASGPQETQYFGPGTRLLVL.

The rearrangement links TRBV5-1 to TRBJ1-1; 8 nucleotides agree with TRBD1. The length of the CDR3 is 16 residues. Germline CDR1 and CDR2: SGHRS and YFSETQ. The V and J ends lost 2 bases and 3 bases, in that order; junction bases with no gene match: 9. DNA of the CDR3: TGCGCCAGCAGCTTAGGACAGGGAAGGGGTCACACTGAAGCTTTCTTT. This gives the protein CASSLGQGRGHTEAFF.

This rearrangement joins TRBV7-8 to TRBJ1-4; a weak D match, TRBD1 (5 bases). The CDR3 spans 15 residues. Germline CDR1 reads SGHVS; CDR2 reads FQNEAQ. V lost 1 base and J lost 4, with 10 bases in between. The CDR3 bases are TGTGCCAGCAGCTTAGTCGGGGGATATAATGAAAAACTGTTTTTT. This codes for CASSLVGGYNEKLFF. The full variable domain, with the rest looked up from reference TRBV7-8 and TRBJ1-4, is GAGVSQSPRYKVAKRGQDVALRCDPISGHVSLFWYQQALGQGPEFLTYFQNEAQLDKSGLPSDRFFAERPEGSVSTLKIQRTQQEDSAVYLCASSLVGGYNEKLFFGSGTQLSVL.

This rearrangement joins TRBV20-1 to TRBJ1-2; D might be TRBD1 (5 bases). The CDR3 loop spans 11 amino acids. Germline CDR1 DFQATT, CDR2 SNEGSKA (reference sequence). The DNA of the CDR3 is TGCACCGCGGGACTCAACTATGGCTACACCTTC. It specifies CTAGLNYGYTF.

As concerns this clone: This specimen includes other DNA sequences encoding the same CDR3. The chain uses TRBV20-1 and TRBJ2-5; D is unresolved. The CDR3 is 11 residues long. From germline, CDR1 is DFQATT and CDR2 SNEGSKA (reference sequence). V lost 3 bases and J lost 5, with 7 bases in between. The CDR3 DNA is TGCAGTGCTAGTCGCCGGGAGACCCAGTACTTC. Protein product: CSASRRETQYF.

The chain employs TRBV28 and TRBJ2-2; TRBD2 matches at 8 bases. V lost 5 bases and J lost 0; bases outside the gene matches: 8. The germline V gene encodes CDR1 MDHEN and CDR2 SYDVKM. CDR3 length equals 17 residues. CDR3 in amino acids: CASSRGGQPPNTGELFF. The CDR3 DNA sequence: TGTGCCAGCAGTCGGGGGGGGCAGCCTCCGAACACCGGGGAGCTGTTTTTT.

The chain uses TRBV4-1 and TRBJ2-3; TRBD2 matches 11 bases. CDR3 length: 16 amino acids. The ends lost 1 base at V and 5 bases at J; junction bases unmatched: 5. In germline, CDR1 is MGHRA, CDR2 YSYEKL. CDR3: CASSQVLAGGGDTQYF. In DNA, the CDR3 is TGCGCCAGCAGCCAAGTCCTAGCGGGGGGTGGAGATACGCAGTATTTT.

As to this clone: The identical CDR3 is also encoded by other nucleotide sequences in the sample. Written as DNA, the CDR3 is TGTGCCAGCAGTTACTCAGGGACAGACTATGGCTACACCTTC. It encodes CASSYSGTDYGYTF. V gene TRBV6-5 combines with J gene TRBJ1-2; TRBD1 agrees at 7 bases. The germline CDR1 and CDR2 sequences are MNHEY and SVGAGI. The CDR3 is made up of 14 amino acids. The J segment lost 3 bases and the V segment lost 0 bases, leaving 1 base of the junction unmatched.

Here the CDR3 reads CAIRGQGRRDEQFF. In DNA, the CDR3 is TGTGCCATCCGGGGACAGGGAAGGAGAGATGAGCAGTTCTTC. The rearrangement links TRBV27 to TRBJ2-1, with 9 bases that match TRBD1. There are 14 residues in the CDR3. Per the germline V gene, CDR1 is MNHEY and CDR2 is SMNVEV (reference sequence). J was trimmed by 8 bases and V by 10 bases; bases with no gene match: 12.

The chain employs TRBV11-1 and TRBJ2-2; 7 bases align to TRBD1. The V gene end was trimmed by 5 bases and the J gene end by 0 bases; junction bases not matched to a gene: 6. Looked up from germline, CDR1 is SGHAT and CDR2 is FQDESV (reference sequence). CDR3 size: 16 residues. As DNA, the CDR3 is TGTGCCAGCAGCCAGGGACAGCGAGCGAACACCGGGGAGCTGTTTTTT. Its translation: CASSQGQRANTGELFF.

The chain has TRBV6-1 and TRBJ1-5; the match to TRBD1 covers 8 bases. Germline V gives CDR1 MNHNS, CDR2 SASEGT. This CDR3 is 16 amino acids long. V trimming: 2 bases; J trimming: 3 bases; junction bases outside the gene matches: 6. The CDR3 sequence: CASSERAGGLNQPQHF. The CDR3 DNA follows: TGTGCCAGCAGTGAAAGGGCAGGGGGCCTCAATCAGCCCCAGCATTTT.

This clone was seen a handful of times. The V call is TRBV15, the J call TRBJ2-7, with TRBD1 identical over 8 bases. Germline V CDR1 and CDR2: LNHNV, YYDKDF (reference sequence). This CDR3 is 16 amino acids long. Germline trimming cut 0 bases from V and 1 base from J; bases unmatched to any gene: 5. The CDR3 sequence: CATSRESQGASYEQYF. The DNA of the CDR3 is TGTGCCACCAGCAGAGAAAGTCAGGGGGCATCCTACGAGCAGTACTTC.

The rearrangement uses TRBV27 and TRBJ2-2; 10 bases agree with TRBD1. J lost 9 bases, V lost 4 bases, and 5 bases had no gene match. The CDR3 spans 14 residues. CDR1 is MNHEY, CDR2 SMNVEV, per germline (reference sequence). The chain's CDR3 is CASSWTGGYRELFF. DNA of the CDR3: TGTGCCAGCAGTTGGACAGGGGGGTACAGGGAGCTGTTTTTT.

This chain connects TRBV9 to TRBJ2-7, with 7 bases matching TRBD2. CDR1 and CDR2 from the germline V gene are SGDLS and YYNGEE. This CDR3 contains 14 residues. The junction had 6 bases not matched to a gene; V was cut back by 4 bases and J by 2 bases. The CDR3 nucleotides read TGTGCCAGCAGCTCTGGGACTAAACCCTACGAGCAGTACTTC. It codes for CASSSGTKPYEQYF.

The chain couples TRBV4-1 to TRBJ1-2, with a possible D match to TRBD1 (6 bases). The CDR3 covers 15 residues. Trimming took off 1 base at V and 4 bases at J, with 13 bases between the two ends. Germline V gene data show CDR1 as MGHRA and CDR2 as YSYEKL. CDR3 in DNA: TGCGCCAGCAGCCAAGGAATGGCAGGGGTCTATGGCTACACCTTC. Protein product: CASSQGMAGVYGYTF.

The V call is TRBV14, the J call TRBJ2-1; D is ambiguous. CDR1 and CDR2 (germline): SGHDN, FVKESK. This CDR3 has 15 residues. V was shortened by 1 base and J by 2 bases, with 9 bases between the two germline ends. The CDR3, as DNA: TGTGCCAGCAGCCAAGCAGGCACACCCTACAATGAGCAGTTCTTC. This translates into CASSQAGTPYNEQFF.

V is TRBV5-5 and J is TRBJ2-2; D perhaps matches TRBD2 (7 bases). Germline V gene sequence: CDR1 SGHKS, CDR2 YYEKEE (reference sequence). This CDR3 contains 16 residues. The germline V and J ends were trimmed by 3 bases and 7 bases, with 19 bases remaining between them. Written as DNA, the CDR3 is TGTGCCAGCAGCTGCGTGCGGCCAGGGGAGGGCGGGGAGCTGTTTTTT. It encodes CASSCVRPGEGGELFF.

CDR3 region: CASILVPGELFF. The CDR3 DNA is TGCGCCAGCATACTAGTGCCCGGGGAGCTGTTTTTT. The chain carries TRBV10-2 and TRBJ2-2; a weak D match, TRBD2 (5 bases). Trimming shortened V by 7 bases and J by 6 bases, and 9 bases separated the two germline ends. There are 12 residues in the CDR3. Germline V gene sequence: CDR1 WSHSY, CDR2 SAAADI.

The V and J genes are TRBV25-1 and TRBJ1-1; D unresolved. The CDR3 runs 15 residues. Germline V gene lookup returns CDR1 MGHDK and CDR2 SYGVNS. V was cut by 4 bases and J by 0 bases, with 12 bases left in between. The CDR3 spells CASSAADTLNTEAFF. For the CDR3, the DNA is TGTGCCAGCAGTGCCGCGGATACTCTGAACACTGAAGCTTTCTTT.

The chain couples TRBV5-6 to TRBJ1-6; 12 bases line up with TRBD1. Germline CDR1 SGHDT, CDR2 YYEEEE. Trimming took 4 bases from V and 9 from J; bases not matched to a gene: 8. The CDR3 length is 16 residues. CDR3 coding DNA: TGTGCCAGCAGCCTGGGACAGGGGGCAAAGGGTTCACCCCTCCACTTT. It yields the protein CASSLGQGAKGSPLHF.